One sample yielded the 28 T cell receptor beta chains listed below, sequenced in a study of shared clonotypes between healthy human individuals. Assay used: immunoSEQ multiplex PCR; TCRdb lists only in-frame clones, some missing. The sample consists of 750,000 to 1,000,000 clones, 90% to 95% of them appearing once. CD45RO-negative, CCR7-selected cells formed the naive CD8 fraction, which excluded terminally differentiated effector memory CD45RA+ cells. Sequencing was done on a sample of naive CD8+ T cells sorted from blood. The receptors were sampled from a man younger than 45 in good health.

The chain carries TRBV5-1 and TRBJ2-2, with 9 positions matching TRBD2. The length of the CDR3 is 15 residues. Unmatched junction bases numbered 6, after V lost 3 bases and J lost 6 bases. The germline V gene has CDR1 SGHRS and CDR2 YFSETQ. CDR3 region: CASSSRREGSGELFF. CDR3 bases: TGCGCCAGCAGCTCCCGGCGGGAGGGATCCGGGGAGCTGTTTTTT.

Remarks on this clone: This CDR3 is also generated by other DNA sequences in the sample. The chain has TRBV27 and TRBJ2-7, with 8 bases matching TRBD2. CDR3 size: 15 residues. The junction had 6 bases not matched to a gene; V was cut back by 5 bases and J by 0 bases. Germline values: CDR1 MNHEY, CDR2 SMNVEV (reference sequence). CDR3 nucleotides: TGTGCCAGCAGTAGTACCAGCGGGAGCTCCTACGAGCAGTACTTC. Encoded protein: CASSSTSGSSYEQYF.

The chain joins TRBV7-9 to TRBJ2-5; 14 nucleotides line up with TRBD2. Germline-derived CDR1 and CDR2 are SEHNR and FQNEAQ (reference sequence). The junction had 7 bases not matched to a gene; V was cut back by 5 bases and J by 5 bases. The CDR3 extends over 16 amino acids. CDR3 sequence (DNA): TGTGCCAGCAGCACCCGACTAGCGGGAGGGCGGGAGACCCAGTACTTC. Amino acid sequence: CASSTRLAGGRETQYF.

The rearrangement links TRBV29-1 to TRBJ1-4; D unclear. The CDR3 covers 14 residues. Between the trimmed V and J ends, which lost 6 bases and 5 bases, there was a span of 16 bases. CDR1 is SQVTM and CDR2 is ANQGSEA in the germline V gene. The DNA of the CDR3 is TGCAGCGTGTCCTTAGGAAGAGAGAATGAAAAACTGTTTTTT. This sequence encodes CSVSLGRENEKLFF.

The chain combines TRBV4-1 with TRBJ2-1; D unclear. V lost 1 base to trimming and J lost 9 bases, with 13 bases between them. From germline, CDR1 is MGHRA and CDR2 YSYEKL. CDR3 length: 14 amino acids. CDR3 loop: CASSQGRMATEQFF. The CDR3 region has the DNA TGCGCCAGCAGCCAAGGACGCATGGCCACTGAGCAGTTCTTC.

V gene TRBV2 combines with J gene TRBJ2-7, with D unresolved. Germline CDR1 is SNHLY and CDR2 is FYNNEI. CDR3 size: 10 residues. The ends were cut back, 7 bases at V and 7 bases at J, with 8 bases in the middle. This CDR3 is CASTAEEQYF. DNA for the CDR3: TGTGCCAGCACGGCCGAGGAGCAGTACTTC.

Turning to this clone: Other DNA sequences of this sample code for an identical CDR3. The chain carries TRBV5-1 and TRBJ2-7; D gene ambiguous. The V gene's germline CDR1 is SGHRS and CDR2 YFSETQ. The V end lost 3 bases, the J end lost 3 bases, and 4 bases lay between the germline ends. The CDR3 totals 11 residues. CDR3 in amino acids: CASSSDYEQYF. The CDR3 nucleotides read TGCGCCAGCAGCTCGGACTACGAGCAGTACTTC.

The gene calls are TRBV7-9 and TRBJ1-2; tentative D call: TRBD1 (6 bases). The germline V gene has CDR1 SEHNR and CDR2 FQNEAQ (reference sequence). The CDR3 consists of 16 residues. V was pared by 5 bases and J by 4 bases, with 20 bases between. In nucleotides, the CDR3 is TGTGCCAGCAGCCATACAGGGTTGGAAGATTCCTATGGCTACACCTTC. Its protein product is CASSHTGLEDSYGYTF.

The J gene is TRBJ1-1, the V gene TRBV30; D is uncertain. This CDR3 has 12 amino acids. The V end lost 4 bases, the J end lost 5 bases, and 11 bases lay between the germline ends. In germline, CDR1 is GTSNPN, CDR2 SVGIG (reference sequence). The CDR3 DNA is TGTGCCTGGAATTCGGAAACAACTGAAGCTTTCTTT. Encoded protein: CAWNSETTEAFF.

The V gene is TRBV7-9, the J gene TRBJ2-5; D unclear. Germline V gives CDR1 SEHNR, CDR2 FQNEAQ (reference sequence). This CDR3 spans 14 amino acids. Trimming cost V 5 bases and J 4 bases, with 14 bases left between them. This chain's CDR3 is CASSPSRTVETQYF. CDR3 sequence (DNA): TGTGCCAGCAGCCCTTCTCGAACCGTAGAGACCCAGTACTTC.

The rearrangement joins TRBV9 to TRBJ2-7, with D perhaps matching TRBD1 (5 bases). This CDR3 is built from 15 residues. Germline V gene lookup returns CDR1 SGDLS and CDR2 YYNGEE. V lost 5 bases and J 2 bases, leaving 17 bases between the germline ends. This chain's CDR3 is CASSNRAGWTYEQYF. DNA for the CDR3: TGTGCCAGCAGTAACCGGGCAGGGTGGACCTACGAGCAGTACTTC.

This clone was picked up one time. The genes are TRBV9 and TRBJ2-3; weak D call: TRBD1 (5 bases). Germline CDR1 SGDLS, CDR2 YYNGEE. Trimming left V 3 bases short and J 0 bases short, with 8 bases between. The CDR3 totals 14 residues. Here the CDR3 DNA reads TGTGCCAGCAGCGCGTCAGGGAGCACAGATACGCAGTATTTT. This codes for CASSASGSTDTQYF.

This rearrangement joins TRBV4-3 to TRBJ2-1; 12 positions match TRBD2. The V gene end was trimmed by 2 bases and the J gene end by 1 base; junction bases not matched to a gene: 3. The CDR3 spans 17 residues. Germline lookup yields CDR1 LGHNA and CDR2 YSLEER. Here the CDR3 DNA reads TGCGCCAGCAGCCAACTGACTAGCGGGAGTTCCTACAATGAGCAGTTCTTC. This sequence encodes CASSQLTSGSSYNEQFF.

The J gene is TRBJ2-7, the V gene TRBV29-1; TRBD1 matches 9 bases. The germline CDR1 and CDR2 sequences are SQVTM and ANQGSEA. The CDR3 runs 13 residues. V shed 7 bases and J 1 base; nucleotides not matched to a gene: 5. The CDR3 sequence: CSAWTGASYEQYF. The CDR3 DNA reads TGCAGCGCCTGGACAGGGGCGTCCTACGAGCAGTACTTC.

This chain links TRBV29-1 with TRBJ2-7, with unresolved D. With 4 bases removed from V and 7 bases from J, the gap between germline ends came to 17 bases. The CDR3 covers 13 residues. Germline V CDR1 and CDR2: SQVTM, ANQGSEA. In nucleotides, the CDR3 is TGCAGCGTTGGTACGGGTCGAGAGCGAGAGCAGTACTTC. It yields the protein CSVGTGREREQYF.

To note about this clone: The identical CDR3 is also encoded by other nucleotide sequences in the sample. The CDR3 region is CASSLGQGIGEQYF. The CDR3 nucleotides read TGTGCCAGCAGCCTGGGACAGGGAATAGGCGAGCAGTACTTC. The chain is built from TRBV27 and TRBJ2-7, with 9 bases that match TRBD1. After removal of 6 bases from V and 6 bases from J, the junction contained 9 bases not matched to a gene. The CDR3 totals 14 residues. Germline assignment: CDR1 MNHEY and CDR2 SMNVEV (reference sequence).

This chain joins TRBV7-7 and TRBJ2-2, with 8 bases fitting TRBD1. The CDR3 is made up of 16 amino acids. Germline trimming cut 1 base from V and 4 bases from J; bases unmatched to any gene: 5. CDR1 is SSHAT and CDR2 is FNYEAQ in the germline V gene (reference sequence). The CDR3, as DNA: TGTGCCAGCAGCTTAGAAGGGGGACAGGTCACCGGGGAGCTGTTTTTT. It specifies CASSLEGGQVTGELFF.

V is TRBV7-9 and J is TRBJ2-1; a weak D match, TRBD2 (6 bases). CDR1 and CDR2 from the germline V gene are SEHNR and FQNEAQ (reference sequence). CDR3 length: 15 residues. Deletions cut 0 bases from V and 2 bases from J, with 8 bases between. The DNA of the CDR3 is TGTGCCAGCAGCTTAGCGCGGGAAACCTACAATGAGCAGTTCTTC. This codes for CASSLARETYNEQFF.

The V gene is TRBV10-3, the J gene TRBJ2-1; the match to TRBD2 covers 9 bases. CDR1 is ENHRY, CDR2 SYGVKD, per germline. V shed 10 bases and J 5 bases; nucleotides not matched to a gene: 18. The CDR3 covers 17 residues. The CDR3 DNA reads TGTGCCACCTGGAGGTTGCTAGCGGGAACCCCCGACAATGAGCAGTTCTTC. This translates into CATWRLLAGTPDNEQFF.

The chain links TRBV6-5 to TRBJ2-5; 7 nucleotides match TRBD1. The CDR3 length is 15 residues. CDR1 is MNHEY and CDR2 is SVGAGI in the germline V gene. V was clipped by 5 bases and J by 1 base; unmatched bases: 7. This CDR3 reads CASSVQTGSQETQYF. The CDR3 nucleotides read TGTGCCAGCAGTGTTCAGACAGGGTCCCAAGAGACCCAGTACTTC.

To note about this clone: Other DNA sequences in the sample encode the same CDR3. V is TRBV14 and J is TRBJ2-7; 8 bases map to TRBD1. The CDR3 length is 13 residues. Germline loops: CDR1 SGHDN, CDR2 FVKESK. The V and J ends lost 4 bases and 4 bases, in that order; junction bases with no gene match: 3. The CDR3 is CASSPGTGYEQYF. CDR3 DNA sequence: TGTGCCAGCAGCCCGGGGACAGGTTACGAGCAGTACTTC.

In nucleotides, the CDR3 is TGCAGCGCCGCCATCGAGCAGATTTCGGGGCTAAACGAGCAGTACTTC. This codes for CSAAIEQISGLNEQYF. The gene calls are TRBV29-1 and TRBJ2-7; tentatively, D is TRBD1 or TRBD2 (5 bases each). CDR1 and CDR2 from the germline V gene are SQVTM and ANQGSEA. The CDR3 covers 16 residues. The ends were cut back, 7 bases at V and 5 bases at J, with 27 bases in the middle.

The chain couples TRBV29-1 to TRBJ1-2; TRBD1 aligns across 9 bases. Trimming at V came to 4 bases and at J to 5 bases, leaving 11 bases not matched to a gene. The CDR3 extends over 15 amino acids. Looked up from germline, CDR1 is SQVTM and CDR2 is ANQGSEA. Here the CDR3 DNA reads TGCAGCGTTGTCCCCCGGACAGGGGAGGAATATGGCTACACCTTC. Translating gives CSVVPRTGEEYGYTF.

The rearrangement joins TRBV2 to TRBJ2-1; the D gene is possibly TRBD2 (5 bases). The CDR3 runs to 15 residues. Germline V gene lookup returns CDR1 SNHLY and CDR2 FYNNEI. V lost 8 bases and J lost 0, with 14 bases in between. CDR3: CASEEETNSYNEQFF. The CDR3 DNA reads TGTGCCAGCGAGGAGGAAACCAACTCCTACAATGAGCAGTTCTTC.

The chain couples TRBV27 to TRBJ2-2; D may be TRBD2 (6 bases). Trimming stripped 0 bases from V and 3 bases from J, with 11 bases between. Germline CDR1 reads MNHEY; CDR2 reads SMNVEV (reference sequence). This CDR3 has 16 residues. The CDR3 spells CASSLSWGDDTGELFF. The CDR3 DNA is TGTGCCAGCAGTTTATCCTGGGGGGACGACACCGGGGAGCTGTTTTTT.

The chain employs TRBV2 and TRBJ2-7, with TRBD2 matching 11 bases. CDR1 and CDR2 from the germline V gene are SNHLY and FYNNEI. The CDR3 contains 16 residues. The V and J ends lost 4 bases and 0 bases, in that order; junction bases with no gene match: 5. CDR3 amino acids: CASSGALAGGSYEQYF. In nucleotides, the CDR3 is TGTGCCAGCAGTGGTGCCCTAGCGGGAGGCTCCTACGAGCAGTACTTC.

Concerning this clone: The same CDR3 can be traced to other DNA sequences in this sample. The chain links TRBV6-5 to TRBJ1-3; D might be TRBD1 (5 bases). V was clipped by 2 bases and J by 0 bases, with 5 bases between them. This CDR3 has 14 residues. Germline V gene lookup returns CDR1 MNHEY and CDR2 SVGAGI. CDR3: CASSYQGSGNTIYF. Here the CDR3 DNA reads TGTGCCAGCAGTTACCAGGGCTCTGGAAACACCATATATTTT.

J is TRBJ1-2 and V is TRBV7-9, with 8 bases fitting TRBD1. Germline V CDR1 and CDR2: SEHNR, FQNEAQ (reference sequence). This CDR3 contains 15 residues. V lost 5 bases to trimming and J lost 7 bases; unmatched junction nucleotides: 12. CDR3: CASSAGQGLRGGYTF. Here the CDR3 DNA reads TGTGCCAGCAGCGCAGGACAGGGCCTCAGGGGTGGCTACACCTTC. The full variable domain, its missing parts supplied by reference TRBV7-9 and TRBJ1-2, is DTGVSQNPRHKITKRGQNVTFRCDPISEHNRLYWYRQTLGQGPEFLTYFQNEAQLEKSRLLSDRFSAERPKGSFSTLEIQRTEQGDSAMYLCASSAGQGLRGGYTFGSGTRLTVV.